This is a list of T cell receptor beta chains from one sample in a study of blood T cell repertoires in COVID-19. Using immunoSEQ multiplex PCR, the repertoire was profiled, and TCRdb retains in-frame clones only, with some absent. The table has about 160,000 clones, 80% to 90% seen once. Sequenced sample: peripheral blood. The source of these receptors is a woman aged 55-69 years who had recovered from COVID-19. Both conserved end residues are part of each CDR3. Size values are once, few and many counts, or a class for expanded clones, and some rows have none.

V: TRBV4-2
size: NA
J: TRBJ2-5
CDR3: CASSQEGVARETQYF

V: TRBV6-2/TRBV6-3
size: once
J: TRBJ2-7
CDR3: CASSYSLASAPHEQYF

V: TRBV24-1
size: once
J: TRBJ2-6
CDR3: CATSDGGAGANVLTF

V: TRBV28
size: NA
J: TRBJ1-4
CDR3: CASSLGQGNEKLFF

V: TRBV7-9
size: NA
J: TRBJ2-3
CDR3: CASSALAGGPSIYTDTQYF

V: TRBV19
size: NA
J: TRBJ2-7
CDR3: CASKGRVDYEQYF

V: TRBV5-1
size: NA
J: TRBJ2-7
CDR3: CASSLGQGGSNEQYF

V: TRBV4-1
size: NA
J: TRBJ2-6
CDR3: CASSQVGVSDLNVLTF

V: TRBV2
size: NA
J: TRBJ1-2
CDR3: CASRLEGADGYTF

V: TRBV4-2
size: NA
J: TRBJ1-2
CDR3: CASSQGDGRERGYFAGYTF

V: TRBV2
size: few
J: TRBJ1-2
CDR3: CASSEEGRQGGGYTF

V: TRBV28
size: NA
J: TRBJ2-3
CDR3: CASSPPTDTQYF

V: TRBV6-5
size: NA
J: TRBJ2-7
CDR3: CASSYSTGIYEQYF

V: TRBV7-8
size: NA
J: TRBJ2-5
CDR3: CASSLLGRGAQETQYF

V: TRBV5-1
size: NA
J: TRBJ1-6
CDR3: CASSEDRNSPLHF

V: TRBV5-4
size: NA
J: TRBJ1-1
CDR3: CASSSDSTYTEAFF

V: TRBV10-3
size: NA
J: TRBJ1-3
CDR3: CAIRGHFDSNSGNTIYF

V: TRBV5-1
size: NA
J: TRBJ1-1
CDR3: CASRGQVNTEAFF

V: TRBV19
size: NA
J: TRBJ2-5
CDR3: CASRRRQGAEETQYF

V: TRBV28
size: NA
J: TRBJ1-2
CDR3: CASSLYGYTF

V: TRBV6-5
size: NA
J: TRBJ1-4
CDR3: CASQRRGTTNEKLFF

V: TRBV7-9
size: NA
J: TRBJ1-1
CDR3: CASSLGLAAGDTEAFF

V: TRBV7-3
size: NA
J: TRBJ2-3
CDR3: CASSMTPGVSTDTQYF

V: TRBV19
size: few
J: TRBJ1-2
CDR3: CASSIPGTANYGYTF

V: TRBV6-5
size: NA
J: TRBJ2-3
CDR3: CASSPRTGPNTQYF

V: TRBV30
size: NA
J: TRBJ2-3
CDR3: CAWGSGLADTQYF

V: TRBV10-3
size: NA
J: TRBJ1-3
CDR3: CAISRTGGNTIYF